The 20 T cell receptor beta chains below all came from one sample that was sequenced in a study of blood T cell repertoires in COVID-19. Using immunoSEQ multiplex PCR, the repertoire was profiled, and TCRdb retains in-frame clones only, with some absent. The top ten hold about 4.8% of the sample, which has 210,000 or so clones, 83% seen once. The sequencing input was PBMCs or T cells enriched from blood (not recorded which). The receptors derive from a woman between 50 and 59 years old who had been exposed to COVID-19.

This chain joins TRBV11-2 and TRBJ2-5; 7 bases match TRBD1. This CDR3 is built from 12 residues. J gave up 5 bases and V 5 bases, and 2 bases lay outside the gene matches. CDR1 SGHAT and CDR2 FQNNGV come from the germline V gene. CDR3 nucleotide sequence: TGTGCCAGCAGCCCGACAGGGGAGACCCAGTACTTC. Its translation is CASSPTGETQYF.

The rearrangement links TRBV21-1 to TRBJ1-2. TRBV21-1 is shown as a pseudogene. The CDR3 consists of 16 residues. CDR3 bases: TGTGCCAGCAGCAAATTGCGGAGCGGGAGGCTGGACGGCTACACCTTC. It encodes CASSKLRSGRLDGYTF.

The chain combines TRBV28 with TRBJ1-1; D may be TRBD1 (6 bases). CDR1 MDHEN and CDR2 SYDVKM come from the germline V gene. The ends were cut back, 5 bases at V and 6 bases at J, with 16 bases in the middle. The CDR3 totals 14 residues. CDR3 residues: CASSPDRPTAEAFF. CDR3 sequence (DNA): TGTGCCAGCAGTCCCGACAGGCCCACGGCTGAAGCTTTCTTT.

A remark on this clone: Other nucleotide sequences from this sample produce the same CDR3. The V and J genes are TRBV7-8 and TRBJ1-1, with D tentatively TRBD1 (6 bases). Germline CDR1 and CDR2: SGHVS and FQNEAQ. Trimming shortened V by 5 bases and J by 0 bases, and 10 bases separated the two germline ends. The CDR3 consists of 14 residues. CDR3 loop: CASSSRDMNTEAFF. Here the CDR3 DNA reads TGTGCCAGCAGCAGCCGGGACATGAACACTGAAGCTTTCTTT.

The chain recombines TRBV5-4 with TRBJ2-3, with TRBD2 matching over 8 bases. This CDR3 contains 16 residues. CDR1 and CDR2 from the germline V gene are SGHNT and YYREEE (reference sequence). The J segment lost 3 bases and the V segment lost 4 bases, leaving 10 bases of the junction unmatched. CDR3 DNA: TGTGCCAGCAGCCCCACGCGGGGGGCAGTTACAGATACGCAGTATTTT. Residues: CASSPTRGAVTDTQYF.

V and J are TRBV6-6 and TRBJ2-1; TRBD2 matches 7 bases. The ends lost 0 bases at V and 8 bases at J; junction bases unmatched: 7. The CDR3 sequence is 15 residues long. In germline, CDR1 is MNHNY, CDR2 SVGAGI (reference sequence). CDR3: CASSYSSGGNDEQFF. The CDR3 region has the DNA TGTGCCAGCAGTTACTCTTCCGGGGGGAATGATGAGCAGTTCTTC.

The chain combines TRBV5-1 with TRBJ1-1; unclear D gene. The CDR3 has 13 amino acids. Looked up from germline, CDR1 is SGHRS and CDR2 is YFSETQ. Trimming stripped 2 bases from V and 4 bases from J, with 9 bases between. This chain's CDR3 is CASSLMYSTEAFF. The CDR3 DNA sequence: TGCGCCAGCAGCTTAATGTATTCCACTGAAGCTTTCTTT.

Here the CDR3 DNA reads TGCGCCAGCAGTGAACCGACTAGCGGGGTTAGCACAGATACGCAGTATTTT. Its protein is CASSEPTSGVSTDTQYF. This sequence joins TRBV10-1 and TRBJ2-3, with 11 positions matching TRBD2. Looked up from germline, CDR1 is WNHNN and CDR2 is SYGVQD (reference sequence). The CDR3 is 17 residues long. After removal of 3 bases from V and 0 bases from J, the junction contained 5 bases not matched to a gene.

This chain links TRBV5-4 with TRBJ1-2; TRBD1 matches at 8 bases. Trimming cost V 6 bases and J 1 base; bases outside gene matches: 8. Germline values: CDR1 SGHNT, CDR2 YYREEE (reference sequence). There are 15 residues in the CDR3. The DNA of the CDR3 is TGTGCCAGCAAAAAGGGGACAGGACTTAACTATGGCTACACCTTC. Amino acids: CASKKGTGLNYGYTF.

The DNA of the CDR3 is TGCAGCGTTGATAAAGGGGGCGTGTACACCGGGGAGCTGTTTTTT. This encodes CSVDKGGVYTGELFF. The chain carries TRBV29-1 and TRBJ2-2, with TRBD1 matching over 7 bases. Germline trimming cut 3 bases from V and 3 bases from J; bases unmatched to any gene: 7. Germline-derived CDR1 and CDR2 are SQVTM and ANQGSEA. CDR3 size: 15 residues.

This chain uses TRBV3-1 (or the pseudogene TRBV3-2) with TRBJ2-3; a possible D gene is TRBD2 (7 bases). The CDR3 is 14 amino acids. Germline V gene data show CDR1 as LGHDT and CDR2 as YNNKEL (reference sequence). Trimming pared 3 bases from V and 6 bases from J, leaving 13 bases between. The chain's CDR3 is CASSQRKGGDTQYF. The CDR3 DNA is TGTGCCAGCAGCCAGCGTAAGGGGGGGGATACGCAGTATTTT.

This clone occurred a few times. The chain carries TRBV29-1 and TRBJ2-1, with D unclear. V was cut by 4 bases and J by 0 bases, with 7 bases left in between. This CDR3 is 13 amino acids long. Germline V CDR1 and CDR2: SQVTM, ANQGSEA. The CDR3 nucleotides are TGCAGCGTTGTGAGGAGCTCCTACAATGAGCAGTTCTTC. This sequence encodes CSVVRSSYNEQFF.

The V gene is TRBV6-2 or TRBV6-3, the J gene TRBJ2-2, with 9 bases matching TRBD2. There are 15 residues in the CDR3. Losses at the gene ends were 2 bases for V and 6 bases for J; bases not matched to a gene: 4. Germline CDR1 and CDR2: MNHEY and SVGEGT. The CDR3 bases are TGTGCCAGCAGTTACAGCGGGGGGTCGCCCGGGGAGCTGTTTTTT. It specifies CASSYSGGSPGELFF.

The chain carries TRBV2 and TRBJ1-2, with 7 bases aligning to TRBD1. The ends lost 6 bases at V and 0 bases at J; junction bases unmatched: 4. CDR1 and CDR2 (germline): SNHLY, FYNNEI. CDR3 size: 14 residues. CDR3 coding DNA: TGTGCCAGCAGCCCCGGGACAGCTAACTATGGCTACACCTTC. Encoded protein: CASSPGTANYGYTF.

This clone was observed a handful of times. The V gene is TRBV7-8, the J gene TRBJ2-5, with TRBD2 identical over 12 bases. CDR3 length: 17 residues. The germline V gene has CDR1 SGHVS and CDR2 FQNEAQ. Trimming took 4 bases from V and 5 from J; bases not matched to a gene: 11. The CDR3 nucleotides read TGTGCCAGCAGCTCCCGACTAGCGGGGGCTTTAGGGGAGACCCAGTACTTC. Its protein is CASSSRLAGALGETQYF.

CDR3 amino acids: CASSQAAGTGSGYTF. The DNA for the CDR3 is TGTGCCAGCAGCCAAGCGGCCGGGACAGGGAGTGGCTACACCTTC. V and J are TRBV3-1 (or the pseudogene TRBV3-2) and TRBJ1-2; 9 bases fit TRBD1. With V trimmed by 1 base and J by 7 bases, 7 bases remained unmatched. This CDR3 spans 15 amino acids. Per the germline V gene, CDR1 is LGHDT and CDR2 is YNNKEL (reference sequence).

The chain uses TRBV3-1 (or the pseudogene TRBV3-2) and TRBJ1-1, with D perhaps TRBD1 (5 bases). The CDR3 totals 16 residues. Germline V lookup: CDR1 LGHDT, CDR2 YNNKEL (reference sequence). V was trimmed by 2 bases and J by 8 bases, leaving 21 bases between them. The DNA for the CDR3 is TGTGCCAGCAGCCAACCGGAGGGGACCCCAGATAGCGAAGCTTTCTTT. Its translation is CASSQPEGTPDSEAFF.

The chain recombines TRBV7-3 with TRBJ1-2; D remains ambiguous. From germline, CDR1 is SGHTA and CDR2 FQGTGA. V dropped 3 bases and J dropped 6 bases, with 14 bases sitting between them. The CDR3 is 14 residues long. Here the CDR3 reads CASSFMPPTDGYTF. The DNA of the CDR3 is TGTGCCAGCAGCTTTATGCCGCCTACAGATGGCTACACCTTC.

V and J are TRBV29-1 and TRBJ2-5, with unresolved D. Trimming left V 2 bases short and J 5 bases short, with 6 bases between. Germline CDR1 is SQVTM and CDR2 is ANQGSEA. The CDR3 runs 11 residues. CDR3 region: CSVELSETQYF. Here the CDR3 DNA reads TGCAGCGTTGAACTTAGTGAGACCCAGTACTTC.

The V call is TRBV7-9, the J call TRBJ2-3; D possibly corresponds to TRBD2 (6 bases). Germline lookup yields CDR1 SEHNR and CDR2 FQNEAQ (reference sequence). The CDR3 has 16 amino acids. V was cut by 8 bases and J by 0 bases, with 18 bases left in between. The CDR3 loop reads CASARAGTGSTDTQYF. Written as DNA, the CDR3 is TGTGCCAGCGCAAGAGCCGGGACTGGGAGCACAGATACGCAGTATTTT.